This T cell receptor beta chain is drawn from a study of T cell responses to AZD1222 COVID-19 vaccine. Overall study results and limits: Sampled repertoires all dated from after the peak T cell response. Donors skewed white British and female; clonal diversity was possibly underestimated.

Profiled with immunoSEQ multiplex PCR; TCRdb holds only in-frame clones, not every one. This sample has 60,000 to 75,000 clones; about 88% occur once, and the top ten carry roughly 28%. Per the germline V gene, CDR1 is LNHDA and CDR2 is SQIVND (reference sequence). V lost 1 base to trimming and J lost 10 bases, with 17 bases between them. The CDR3 extends over 16 amino acids. As to this clone: What it binds is not known.

The V gene is TRBV19, the J gene TRBJ1-6, with D unresolved. The source material was peripheral blood, sampled 28 days after the second AZD1222 dose. The clonotype originates from an adult who received the AZD1222 COVID-19 vaccine. The CDR3 protein is CASSIAHMRLGSPLHF. The CDR3 DNA sequence: TGTGCCAGTAGTATAGCGCACATGCGGCTAGGATCACCCCTCCACTTT. Full variable domain (remainder filled in from reference TRBV19 and TRBJ1-6): DGGITQSPKYLFRKEGQNVTLSCEQNLNHDAMYWYRQDPGQGLRLIYYSQIVNDFQKGDIAEGYSVSREKKESFPLTVTSAQKNPTAFYLCASSIAHMRLGSPLHFGNGTRLTVT.